These 25 T cell receptor beta chains were sequenced from one sample in a study of blood T cell repertoires in COVID-19. This table comes from immunoSEQ multiplex PCR, and its TCRdb copy is limited to in-frame clones, with some not included. This sample has roughly 200,000 clones; 70% to 90% occur once, and the top ten carry approximately 10%. The sequencing input was peripheral blood. These receptors were collected from a human donor with active or convalescent COVID-19. The donor label of this sample is uncertain.

The chain employs TRBV7-9 and TRBJ2-5; D is ambiguous. The CDR3 has 18 residues. Trimming removed 3 bases at V and 5 bases at J, with 25 bases between. Germline values: CDR1 SEHNR, CDR2 FQNEAQ (reference sequence). This CDR3 reads CASSLQLIVGASGETQYF. In DNA, the CDR3 is TGTGCCAGCAGCTTGCAGCTTATCGTCGGCGCGTCGGGTGAGACCCAGTACTTC.

The rearrangement joins TRBV6-5 to TRBJ1-2; TRBD1 agrees at 7 bases. The CDR3 spans 14 residues. The junction had 6 bases not matched to a gene; V was cut back by 2 bases and J by 6 bases. Germline CDR1 reads MNHEY; CDR2 reads SVGAGI. The CDR3 sequence is CASSYAGGKDGYTF. CDR3 coding DNA: TGTGCCAGCAGTTACGCAGGGGGAAAGGATGGCTACACCTTC.

The chain employs TRBV5-6 and TRBJ2-3; the match to TRBD1 covers 8 bases. Germline CDR1 is SGHDT and CDR2 is YYEEEE. This CDR3 has 15 amino acids. V lost 3 bases to trimming and J lost 6 bases; unmatched junction nucleotides: 9. This CDR3 is CASSYTGGRSDTQYF. As DNA, the CDR3 is TGTGCCAGCAGCTATACAGGGGGTAGAAGTGATACGCAGTATTTT.

The chain employs TRBV2 and TRBJ1-5, with D possibly matching TRBD1 (6 bases). With 0 bases removed from V and 9 bases from J, the gap between germline ends came to 15 bases. Germline assignment: CDR1 SNHLY and CDR2 FYNNEI. CDR3 size: 15 residues. The CDR3 bases are TGTGCCAGCAGTGAAGCGCAGAGGGGGAAGGTGCCCCAGCATTTT. This sequence encodes CASSEAQRGKVPQHF.

The chain joins TRBV12-3 or TRBV12-4 to TRBJ1-1; the D is unclear. The CDR3 is made up of 13 amino acids. V was pared by 5 bases and J by 0 bases, with 7 bases between. DNA of the CDR3: TGTGCCAGCAGTCTGGGCCTGAACACTGAAGCTTTCTTT. It yields the protein CASSLGLNTEAFF.

In this sample, this clone turned up a few times. The chain uses TRBV2 and TRBJ2-7, with 9 positions matching TRBD1. After removal of 3 bases from V and 4 bases from J, the junction contained 7 bases not matched to a gene. The CDR3 totals 15 residues. Germline CDR1 is SNHLY and CDR2 is FYNNEI. This CDR3 is CASSDPGTGRYEQYF. The CDR3 nucleotides read TGTGCCAGCAGTGATCCCGGGACAGGGCGGTACGAGCAGTACTTC.

The V call is TRBV5-6, the J call TRBJ1-5, with D maybe TRBD1 (5 bases). The CDR3 is 15 amino acids. Trimming took 0 bases from V and 5 from J, leaving 12 bases between them. Germline V CDR1 and CDR2: SGHDT, YYEEEE. Here the CDR3 reads CASSLAGRNHQPQHF. CDR3 sequence (DNA): TGTGCCAGCAGCTTGGCAGGGCGGAACCATCAGCCCCAGCATTTT. The entire variable domain, with the rest obtained from reference TRBV5-6 and TRBJ1-5, is as follows: DAGVTQSPTHLIKTRGQQVTLRCSPKSGHDTVSWYQQALGQGPQFIFQYYEEEERQRGNFPDRFSGHQFPNYSSELNVNALLLGDSALYLCASSLAGRNHQPQHFGDGTRLSIL.

The chain is built from TRBV2 and TRBJ2-7, with D uncertain. The V gene's germline CDR1 is SNHLY and CDR2 FYNNEI. The CDR3 length is 14 residues. V was trimmed by 3 bases and J by 5 bases, leaving 14 bases between them. The CDR3 DNA is TGTGCCAGCAGTGAGAGGCTAGGTGACGACGAGCAGTACTTC. Its protein is CASSERLGDDEQYF.

The rearrangement links TRBV10-2 to TRBJ1-5; maybe TRBD1 (5 bases). Germline CDR1 reads WSHSY; CDR2 reads SAAADI. This CDR3 contains 15 residues. V was clipped by 1 base and J by 5 bases, with 12 bases between them. CDR3 sequence reads: CASSEFGQGDQPQHF. DNA of the CDR3: TGCGCCAGCAGTGAGTTCGGGCAGGGTGATCAGCCCCAGCATTTT.

This clone was detected only once. The J gene is TRBJ1-5, the V gene TRBV5-8; TRBD1 agrees at 7 bases. CDR3 size: 16 residues. The V gene end was trimmed by 1 base and the J gene end by 1 base; junction bases not matched to a gene: 5. The germline CDR1 and CDR2 sequences are SGHTS and YDEGEE. The CDR3 DNA sequence: TGTGCCAGCAGCTTGAGACAGGGACCAAGCAATCAGCCCCAGCATTTT. This translates into CASSLRQGPSNQPQHF.

The chain couples TRBV9 to TRBJ1-1, with TRBD1 matching 9 bases. CDR1 is SGDLS, CDR2 YYNGEE, per germline. The ends lost 2 bases at V and 11 bases at J; junction bases unmatched: 7. The CDR3 contains 13 residues. CDR3 protein: CASSVAGTGSAFF. DNA for the CDR3: TGTGCCAGCAGCGTTGCCGGGACAGGGTCCGCTTTCTTT. Together with reference TRBV9 and TRBJ1-1, the CDR3 gives the full variable domain: DSGVTQTPKHLITATGQRVTLRCSPRSGDLSVYWYQQSLDQGLQFLIQYYNGEERAKGNILERFSAQQFPDLHSELNLSSLELGDSALYFCASSVAGTGSAFFGQGTRLTVV.

The rearrangement joins TRBV11-2 to TRBJ2-3; possibly TRBD2 for D (6 bases). V shed 1 base and J shed 4 bases, with 6 bases lying between them. This CDR3 spans 13 amino acids. In germline, CDR1 is SGHAT, CDR2 FQNNGV. This chain's CDR3 is CASSLGGADTQYF. Written as DNA, the CDR3 is TGTGCCAGCAGCTTAGGGGGGGCAGATACGCAGTATTTT.

The chain joins TRBV28 to TRBJ2-2; no reliable D call. The germline CDR1 and CDR2 sequences are MDHEN and SYDVKM. This CDR3 spans 12 amino acids. V dropped 7 bases and J dropped 1 base, with 4 bases sitting between them. The CDR3 DNA is TGTGCCAGCATAGAGAACACCGGGGAGCTGTTTTTT. It encodes CASIENTGELFF.

J is TRBJ1-1 and V is TRBV5-1; TRBD1 is a possible D gene (6 bases). Germline V CDR1 and CDR2: SGHRS, YFSETQ. There are 14 residues in the CDR3. Trimming shortened V by 3 bases and J by 1 base, and 10 bases separated the two germline ends. This chain's CDR3 is CASSSGASNTEAFF. CDR3 nucleotide sequence: TGCGCCAGCAGCTCAGGGGCCTCGAACACTGAAGCTTTCTTT.

V is TRBV13 and J is TRBJ1-2, with 8 bases lining up with TRBD1. The CDR3 has 13 residues. J gave up 8 bases and V 5 bases, and 7 bases lay outside the gene matches. Germline V CDR1 and CDR2: PRHDT, FYEKMQ (reference sequence). The CDR3 DNA is TGTGCCAGCAGCGTATCAGGGGGCCGGGGCTACACCTTC. Amino acids: CASSVSGGRGYTF. The whole variable domain, filled in from reference TRBV13 and TRBJ1-2, reads AAGVIQSPRHLIKEKRETATLKCYPIPRHDTVYWYQQGPGQDPQFLISFYEKMQSDKGSIPDRFSAQQFSDYHSELNMSSLELGDSALYFCASSVSGGRGYTFGSGTRLTVV.

The chain combines TRBV28 with TRBJ1-1; perhaps TRBD1 as D (5 bases). V lost 8 bases, J lost 4 bases, and 14 bases lay in between. Germline V gene sequence: CDR1 MDHEN, CDR2 SYDVKM. The CDR3 length is 13 residues. The CDR3 coding sequence is TGTGCCAGCCCGGGGGAACAGGCCACTGAAGCTTTCTTT. Translating gives CASPGEQATEAFF.

V and J are TRBV19 and TRBJ2-1, with 8 bases aligning to TRBD2. Trimming cost V 8 bases and J 4 bases; bases outside gene matches: 7. This CDR3 has 14 residues. Looked up from germline, CDR1 is LNHDA and CDR2 is SQIVND (reference sequence). CDR3 coding DNA: TGTGCCAGTGCCCTAGCGGGTACTTACAATGAGCAGTTCTTC. Amino acid sequence: CASALAGTYNEQFF.

The chain uses TRBV5-1 and TRBJ2-1, with D tentatively TRBD2 (7 bases). CDR3 length: 15 amino acids. CDR1 is SGHRS, CDR2 YFSETQ, per germline. Trimming cost V 6 bases and J 3 bases, with 16 bases left between them. CDR3 amino acids: CASTPGGALYNEQFF. The CDR3 nucleotides are TGCGCCAGCACCCCTGGGGGGGCCCTCTACAATGAGCAGTTCTTC.

The CDR3 spells CASSSLGGAGDTQYF. CDR3 coding DNA: TGTGCCAGCAGCTCCCTGGGGGGGGCGGGAGATACGCAGTATTTT. The genes are TRBV7-3 and TRBJ2-3, with D possibly matching TRBD2 (7 bases). Germline V CDR1 and CDR2: SGHTA, FQGTGA. The CDR3 length is 15 residues. Trimming pared 4 bases from V and 5 bases from J, leaving 16 bases between. Using reference TRBV7-3 and TRBJ2-3 for the parts outside the CDR3, the full variable domain is GAGVSQTPSNKVTEKGKYVELRCDPISGHTALYWYRQSLGQGPEFLIYFQGTGAADDSGLPNDRFFAVRPEGSVSTLKIQRTERGDSAVYLCASSSLGGAGDTQYFGPGTRLTVL.

The CDR3 is CASMAGQRSPLHF. CDR3 DNA: TGTGCCAGCATGGCGGGACAGCGATCACCCCTCCACTTT. The J gene is TRBJ1-6, the V gene TRBV6-5, with 7 positions matching TRBD1. CDR1 MNHEY and CDR2 SVGAGI come from the germline V gene. CDR3 length: 13 amino acids. With 7 bases clipped from V and 10 bases from J, the junction kept 7 bases outside the gene matches.

The chain joins TRBV7-3 to TRBJ1-1; weak D call: TRBD1 (6 bases). Germline-derived CDR1 and CDR2 are SGHTA and FQGTGA. V was pared by 5 bases and J by 1 base, with 8 bases between. CDR3 size: 13 residues. CDR3 residues: CASSRGQNTEAFF. DNA of the CDR3: TGTGCCAGCAGCCGGGGACAGAACACTGAAGCTTTCTTT.

The chain combines TRBV6-5 with TRBJ2-7; TRBD2 is a possible D gene (5 bases). Trimming left V 5 bases short and J 3 bases short, with 11 bases between. The CDR3 has 13 residues. Germline loops: CDR1 MNHEY, CDR2 SVGAGI. CDR3 in amino acids: CASSPPGSYEQYF. CDR3 bases: TGTGCCAGCAGTCCCCCGGGGAGCTACGAGCAGTACTTC.

The V gene is TRBV6-5, the J gene TRBJ2-5, with 11 bases lining up with TRBD1. Germline V gives CDR1 MNHEY, CDR2 SVGAGI. The CDR3 sequence is 15 residues long. V dropped 6 bases and J dropped 5; count of bases not matched to a gene: 8. The CDR3 nucleotides are TGTGCCAGCAGGGACAGGGGGCTATTTCGGGAGACCCAGTACTTC. Its protein is CASRDRGLFRETQYF.

The chain employs TRBV19 and TRBJ2-7, with TRBD1 identical over 10 bases. Germline V gene lookup returns CDR1 LNHDA and CDR2 SQIVND (reference sequence). The CDR3 totals 14 residues. Unmatched junction bases numbered 6, after V lost 7 bases and J lost 3 bases. CDR3 bases: TGTGCCAGTACCCTCGGACAGGGGGACTACGAGCAGTACTTC. Translated: CASTLGQGDYEQYF.

This rearrangement joins TRBV3-1 (or the pseudogene TRBV3-2) to TRBJ2-1, with D perhaps matching TRBD2 (5 bases). The V gene lost 1 base and the J gene lost 0 bases, with 7 bases spanning the gap. CDR3 size: 15 residues. Germline lookup yields CDR1 LGHDT and CDR2 YNNKEL (reference sequence). CDR3 nucleotide sequence: TGTGCCAGCAGCCAAGGGAGGAGCTCCTACAATGAGCAGTTCTTC. It encodes CASSQGRSSYNEQFF.